The clone carrying this T cell receptor beta chain occurred a few times. Its antigen is not identified. Each CDR3 protein is one row after TCRdb ran MiXCR on the 5' RACE reads. Among about 520,000 distinct CDR3 sequences, around 20% were seen once, and the ten largest hold 0.8% to 1%. The data belong to a study of identical twins. The CDR3 has 11 amino acids. Germline CDR1 is ENHRY and CDR2 is SYGVKD. V lost 10 bases to trimming and J lost 8 bases, with 14 bases between them. Study-level findings and limits: The study found weaker excess twin sharing in beta out-of-frame sequences.

The donor group consisted entirely of healthy Caucasians. The same sample was also used in a study of T cells expressing NK-cell markers. This second report adds: Beta-chain profiling covered CD3+CD56+NKG2C+, CD3+CD56+NKG2C- and CD3+CD56-NKG2C+ sorted subsets. Restriction of sorting to alpha-beta TCR T cells was accomplished in several experiments using an anti-gamma-delta TCR antibody.

This sequence was found in a woman between 18 and 29 years old in good health. The sample comprised CD4+ T cells sorted from blood. J is TRBJ1-1 and V is TRBV10-3; D uncertain. CDR3 loop: CATHQAEEAFF. For the CDR3, the DNA is TGTGCCACCCACCAAGCCGAGGAAGCTTTCTTT.